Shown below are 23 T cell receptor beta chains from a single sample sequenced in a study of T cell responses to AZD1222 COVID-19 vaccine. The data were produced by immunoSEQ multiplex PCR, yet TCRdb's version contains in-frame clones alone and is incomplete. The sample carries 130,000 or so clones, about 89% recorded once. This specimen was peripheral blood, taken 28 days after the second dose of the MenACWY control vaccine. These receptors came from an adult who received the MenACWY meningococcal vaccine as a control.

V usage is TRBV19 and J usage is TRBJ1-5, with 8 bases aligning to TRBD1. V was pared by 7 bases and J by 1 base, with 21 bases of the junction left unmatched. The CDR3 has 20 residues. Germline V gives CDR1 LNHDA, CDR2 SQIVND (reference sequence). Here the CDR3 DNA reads TGTGCCAGTACCGAAAATTGGGGACGAACGGACAGGGAGAGCAATCAGCCCCAGCATTTT. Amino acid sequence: CASTENWGRTDRESNQPQHF.

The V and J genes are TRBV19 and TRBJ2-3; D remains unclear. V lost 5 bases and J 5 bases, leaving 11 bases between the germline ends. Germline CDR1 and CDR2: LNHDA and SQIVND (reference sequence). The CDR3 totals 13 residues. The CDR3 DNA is TGTGCCAGTAGTGTCCATGGGGAAGATACGCAGTATTTT. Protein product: CASSVHGEDTQYF.

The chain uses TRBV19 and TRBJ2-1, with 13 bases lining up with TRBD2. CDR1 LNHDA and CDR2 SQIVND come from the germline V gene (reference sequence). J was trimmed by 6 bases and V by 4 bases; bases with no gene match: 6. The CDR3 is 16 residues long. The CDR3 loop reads CASSSLGLAGANEQFF. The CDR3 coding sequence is TGTGCCAGTAGTAGCCTCGGACTAGCGGGAGCCAATGAGCAGTTCTTC.

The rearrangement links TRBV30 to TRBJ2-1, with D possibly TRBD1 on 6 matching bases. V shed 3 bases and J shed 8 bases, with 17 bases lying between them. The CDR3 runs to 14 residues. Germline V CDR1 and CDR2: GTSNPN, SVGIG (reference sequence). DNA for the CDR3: TGTGCCTGGAGCGGGGACAACCAGGTCGATGAGCAGTTCTTC. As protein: CAWSGDNQVDEQFF. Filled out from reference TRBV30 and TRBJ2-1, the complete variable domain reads SQTIHQWPATLVQPVGSPLSLECTVEGTSNPNLYWYRQAAGRGLQLLFYSVGIGQISSEVPQNLSASRPQDRQFILSSKKLLLSDSGFYLCAWSGDNQVDEQFFGPGTRLTVL.

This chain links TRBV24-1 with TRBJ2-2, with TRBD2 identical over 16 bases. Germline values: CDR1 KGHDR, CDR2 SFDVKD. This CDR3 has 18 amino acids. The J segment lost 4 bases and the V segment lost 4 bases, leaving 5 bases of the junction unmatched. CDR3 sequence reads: CATSDPGLAGGSTGELFF. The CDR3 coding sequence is TGTGCCACCAGTGACCCGGGACTAGCGGGAGGGTCCACCGGGGAGCTGTTTTTT.

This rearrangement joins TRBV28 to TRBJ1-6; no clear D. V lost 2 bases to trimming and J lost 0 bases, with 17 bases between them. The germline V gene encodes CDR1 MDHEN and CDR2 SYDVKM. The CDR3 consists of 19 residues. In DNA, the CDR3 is TGTGCCAGCAGTTTAGAGGTCGGTAGCCCCAGCTCCTATAATTCACCCCTCCACTTT. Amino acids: CASSLEVGSPSSYNSPLHF.

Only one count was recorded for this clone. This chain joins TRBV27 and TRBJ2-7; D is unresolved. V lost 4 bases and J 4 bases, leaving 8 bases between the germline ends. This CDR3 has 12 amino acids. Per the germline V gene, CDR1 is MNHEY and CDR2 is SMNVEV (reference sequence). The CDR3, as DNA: TGTGCCAGCAGTTCAAATAGTTACGAGCAGTACTTC. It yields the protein CASSSNSYEQYF.

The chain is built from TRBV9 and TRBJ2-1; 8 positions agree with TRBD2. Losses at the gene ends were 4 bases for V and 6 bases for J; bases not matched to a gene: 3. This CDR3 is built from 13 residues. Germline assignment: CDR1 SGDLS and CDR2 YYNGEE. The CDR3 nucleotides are TGTGCCAGCAGCTCCACTAGCGGCAATGAGCAGTTCTTC. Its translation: CASSSTSGNEQFF.

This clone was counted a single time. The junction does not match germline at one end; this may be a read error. The CDR3 coding sequence is TGTGCCAGCAGCACAGGGGGCTACGAGCAGCACTTC. Protein sequence: CASSTGGYEQHF. The J gene is TRBJ2-7, the V gene TRBV28; 9 bases are a match to TRBD1. The CDR3 has 12 amino acids. CDR1 is MDHEN, CDR2 SYDVKM, per germline.

CDR3 bases: TGCGCCAGCAGCTCGAGGGGACAGCTGAACACTGAAGCTTTCTTT. As protein: CASSSRGQLNTEAFF. The chain is built from TRBV5-1 and TRBJ1-1; 7 bases match TRBD1. Per germline, CDR1 SGHRS and CDR2 YFSETQ. The CDR3 is 15 amino acids. V was pared by 3 bases and J by 0 bases, with 5 bases of the junction left unmatched.

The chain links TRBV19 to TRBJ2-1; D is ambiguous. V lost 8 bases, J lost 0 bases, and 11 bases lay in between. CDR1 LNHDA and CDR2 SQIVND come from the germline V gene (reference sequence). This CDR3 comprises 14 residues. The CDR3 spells CASGGQPSYNEQFF. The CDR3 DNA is TGTGCCAGTGGTGGGCAGCCCTCCTACAATGAGCAGTTCTTC. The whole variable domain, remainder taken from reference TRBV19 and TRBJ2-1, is DGGITQSPKYLFRKEGQNVTLSCEQNLNHDAMYWYRQDPGQGLRLIYYSQIVNDFQKGDIAEGYSVSREKKESFPLTVTSAQKNPTAFYLCASGGQPSYNEQFFGPGTRLTVL.

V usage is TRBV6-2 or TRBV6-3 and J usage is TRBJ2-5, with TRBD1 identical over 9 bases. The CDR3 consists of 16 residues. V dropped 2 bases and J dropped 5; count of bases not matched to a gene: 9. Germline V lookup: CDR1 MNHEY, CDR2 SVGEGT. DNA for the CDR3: TGTGCCAGCAGTTACGCACCGGGACAGGGCGTTGAGACCCAGTACTTC. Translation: CASSYAPGQGVETQYF.

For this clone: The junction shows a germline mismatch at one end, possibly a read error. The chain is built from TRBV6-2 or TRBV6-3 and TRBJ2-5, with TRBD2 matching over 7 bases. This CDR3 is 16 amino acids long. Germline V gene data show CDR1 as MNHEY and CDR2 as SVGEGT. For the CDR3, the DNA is TGTACCAGCAGTTACTCGATTTCGGGGGGTGCAGAGACCCAGTACTTC. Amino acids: CTSSYSISGGAETQYF.

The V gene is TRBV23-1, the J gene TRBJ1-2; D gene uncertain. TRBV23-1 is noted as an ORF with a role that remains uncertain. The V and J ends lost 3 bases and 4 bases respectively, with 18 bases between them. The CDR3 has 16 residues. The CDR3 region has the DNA TGCGCCAGCAGTCACCCCTCGTCAATGGATGGCTATGGCTACACCTTC. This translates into CASSHPSSMDGYGYTF.

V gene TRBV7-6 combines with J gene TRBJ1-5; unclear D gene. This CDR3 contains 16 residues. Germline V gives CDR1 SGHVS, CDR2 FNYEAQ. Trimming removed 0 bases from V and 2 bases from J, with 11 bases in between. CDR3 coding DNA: TGTGCCAGCAGCTTAGCGGGGAGGGAGGGCAATCAGCCCCAGCATTTT. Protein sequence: CASSLAGREGNQPQHF.

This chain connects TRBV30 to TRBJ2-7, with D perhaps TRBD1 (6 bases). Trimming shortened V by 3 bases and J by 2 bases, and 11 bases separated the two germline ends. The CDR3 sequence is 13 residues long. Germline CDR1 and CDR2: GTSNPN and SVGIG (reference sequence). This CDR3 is CAWSQGTPYEQYF. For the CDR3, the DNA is TGTGCCTGGAGCCAGGGGACCCCCTACGAGCAGTACTTC.

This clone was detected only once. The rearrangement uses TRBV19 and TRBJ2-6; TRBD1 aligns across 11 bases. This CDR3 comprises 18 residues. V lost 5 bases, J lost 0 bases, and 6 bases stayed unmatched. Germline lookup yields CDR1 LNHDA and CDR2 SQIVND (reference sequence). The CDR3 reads CASSGSGTGGSGANVLTF. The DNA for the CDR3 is TGTGCCAGTAGTGGATCCGGGACAGGGGGCTCTGGGGCCAACGTCCTGACTTTC.

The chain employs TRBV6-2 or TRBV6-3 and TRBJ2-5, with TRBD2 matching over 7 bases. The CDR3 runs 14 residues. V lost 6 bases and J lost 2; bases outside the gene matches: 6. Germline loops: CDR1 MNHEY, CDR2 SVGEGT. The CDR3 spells CASSHGDYQETQYF. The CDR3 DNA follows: TGTGCCAGCAGCCACGGGGACTATCAAGAGACCCAGTACTTC.

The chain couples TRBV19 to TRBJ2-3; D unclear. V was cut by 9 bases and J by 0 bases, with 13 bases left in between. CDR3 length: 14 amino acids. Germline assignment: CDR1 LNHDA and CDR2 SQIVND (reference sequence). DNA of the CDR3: TGTGCCAGCGGCTTGGCTCTTAGCACAGATACGCAGTATTTT. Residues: CASGLALSTDTQYF. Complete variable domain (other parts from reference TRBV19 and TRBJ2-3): DGGITQSPKYLFRKEGQNVTLSCEQNLNHDAMYWYRQDPGQGLRLIYYSQIVNDFQKGDIAEGYSVSREKKESFPLTVTSAQKNPTAFYLCASGLALSTDTQYFGPGTRLTVL.

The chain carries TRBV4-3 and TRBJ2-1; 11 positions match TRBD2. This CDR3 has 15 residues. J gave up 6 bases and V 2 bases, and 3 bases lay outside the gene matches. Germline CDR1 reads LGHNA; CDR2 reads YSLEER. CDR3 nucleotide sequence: TGCGCCAGCAGCCAAACTGGGACTAGCGGCAATGAGCAGTTCTTC. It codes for CASSQTGTSGNEQFF.

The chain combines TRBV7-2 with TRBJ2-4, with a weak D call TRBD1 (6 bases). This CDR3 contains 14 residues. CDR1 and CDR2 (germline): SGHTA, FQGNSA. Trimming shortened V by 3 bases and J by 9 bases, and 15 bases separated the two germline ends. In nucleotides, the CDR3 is TGTGCCAGCAGCTTTTCAGGGGAGACAGTCATTCAGTACTTC. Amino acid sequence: CASSFSGETVIQYF. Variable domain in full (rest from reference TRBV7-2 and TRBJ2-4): GAGVSQSPSNKVTEKGKDVELRCDPISGHTALYWYRQSLGQGLEFLIYFQGNSAPDKSGLPSDRFSAERTGGSVSTLTIQRTQQEDSAVYLCASSFSGETVIQYFGAGTRLSVL.

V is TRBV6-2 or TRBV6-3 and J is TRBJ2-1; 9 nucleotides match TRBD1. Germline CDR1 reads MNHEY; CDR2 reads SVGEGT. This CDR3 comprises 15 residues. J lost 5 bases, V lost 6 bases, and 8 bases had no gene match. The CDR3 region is CASSEGTGQNNEQFF. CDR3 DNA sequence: TGTGCCAGCAGCGAAGGGACAGGGCAGAACAATGAGCAGTTCTTC.

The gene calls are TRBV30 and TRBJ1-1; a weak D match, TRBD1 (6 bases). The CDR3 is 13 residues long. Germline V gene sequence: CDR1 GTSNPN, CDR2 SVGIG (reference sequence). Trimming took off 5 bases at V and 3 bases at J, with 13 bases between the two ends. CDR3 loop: CAWYNRDYTEAFF. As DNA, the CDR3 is TGTGCCTGGTATAACAGGGATTACACTGAAGCTTTCTTT.